Listed here are 10 T cell receptor beta chains from one sample, sequenced in a study of beta chain features in type 1 diabetes. The study's findings and limits: All four CD4+ subsets from Type 1 diabetes patients carried moderately but significantly shorter TCRB CDR3s.

Since all of the isolated RNA was reverse transcribed, expressed TCRB transcripts were what got sequenced. Here immunoSEQ multiplex PCR was the method, and the copy in TCRdb shows in-frame clones only, minus some. The table records some 350,000 clones, 9.6% of them present only once. These receptors have no identified antigens. The sequenced sample was central memory CD4+ T cells from blood. All receptors come from a man aged 25-45 years with type 1 diabetes.

This chain uses TRBV28 with TRBJ2-4; D may be TRBD1 or TRBD2 (5 bases each). Germline CDR1 and CDR2: MDHEN and SYDVKM. The CDR3 is 14 amino acids. V lost 8 bases and J 4 bases, leaving 15 bases between the germline ends. The CDR3 coding sequence is TGTGCCAGCTGGTCTGGAGGACATAAAAACATTCAGTACTTC. Protein sequence: CASWSGGHKNIQYF.

This clone has a handful of counts. This chain links TRBV6-5 with TRBJ2-7, with D perhaps matching TRBD2 (6 bases). The length of the CDR3 is 14 residues. V was trimmed by 8 bases and J by 5 bases, leaving 19 bases between them. Germline V gene data show CDR1 as MNHEY and CDR2 as SVGAGI. CDR3 protein: CASVPRRGRDEQYF. Here the CDR3 DNA reads TGTGCCAGCGTCCCAAGGAGGGGCCGGGACGAGCAGTACTTC.

The V gene is TRBV7-2, the J gene TRBJ1-5; 7 nucleotides agree with TRBD1. The V gene end was trimmed by 4 bases and the J gene end by 9 bases; junction bases not matched to a gene: 3. The CDR3 loop spans 12 amino acids. Per germline, CDR1 SGHTA and CDR2 FQGNSA. The CDR3 reads CASSSNRGPQHF. The CDR3 DNA is TGTGCCAGCAGCTCGAACAGGGGGCCCCAGCATTTT.

The rearrangement links TRBV13 to TRBJ1-5; no reliable D call. The CDR3 extends over 13 amino acids. Trimming shortened V by 6 bases and J by 7 bases, and 13 bases separated the two germline ends. Germline values: CDR1 PRHDT, CDR2 FYEKMQ (reference sequence). Written as DNA, the CDR3 is TGTGCCAGCAGTGACTCCCGGGAGCAGCCCCAGCATTTT. Protein product: CASSDSREQPQHF.

This clone came up many times. The chain recombines TRBV7-2 with TRBJ2-2; 9 nucleotides agree with TRBD2. The CDR3 has 15 amino acids. With V trimmed by 6 bases and J by 7 bases, 9 bases remained unmatched. The germline CDR1 and CDR2 sequences are SGHTA and FQGNSA. The CDR3 DNA follows: TGTGCCAGCAGACGAGCGGGAGGCACGAGCGGGGAGCTGTTTTTT. Translating it yields CASRRAGGTSGELFF.

The V and J genes are TRBV6-4 and TRBJ1-1; 7 bases match TRBD1. The germline V gene encodes CDR1 MRHNA and CDR2 SNTAGT. Unmatched junction bases numbered 2, after V lost 0 bases and J lost 4 bases. The length of the CDR3 is 14 residues. The CDR3 sequence: CASSDSSGGTEAFF. The DNA of the CDR3 is TGTGCCAGCAGTGACTCATCAGGGGGCACTGAAGCTTTCTTT.

This clone came up many times. The CDR3 sequence: CAWRGQGYNEQFF. CDR3 bases: TGTGCCTGGAGGGGACAGGGATACAATGAGCAGTTCTTC. The rearrangement joins TRBV30 to TRBJ2-1; 9 bases agree with TRBD1. The ends lost 3 bases at V and 4 bases at J; junction bases unmatched: 1. CDR3 length: 13 residues. CDR1 is GTSNPN, CDR2 SVGIG, per germline (reference sequence).

In this sample, this clone turned up a few times. The chain couples TRBV2 to TRBJ2-1; 8 bases agree with TRBD2. CDR3 length equals 16 residues. V trimming: 3 bases; J trimming: 1 base; junction bases outside the gene matches: 5. Germline assignment: CDR1 SNHLY and CDR2 FYNNEI. The CDR3 here is CASSDRGGSSYNEQFF. Here the CDR3 DNA reads TGTGCCAGCAGTGACCGGGGGGGCTCTTCCTACAATGAGCAGTTCTTC.

The rearrangement links TRBV15 to TRBJ2-3, with 16 bases fitting TRBD2. CDR3 length: 16 amino acids. The V gene's germline CDR1 is LNHNV and CDR2 YYDKDF (reference sequence). V lost 8 bases and J lost 6; bases outside the gene matches: 8. The CDR3 DNA reads TGTGCCACCGCTAGGGGACTAGCGGGAGGGGGTGATACGCAGTATTTT. It translates to CATARGLAGGGDTQYF.

This clone was counted between two and nine times. This chain uses TRBV10-2 with TRBJ2-5, with TRBD1 matching over 8 bases. Germline V CDR1 and CDR2: WSHSY, SAAADI. This CDR3 comprises 16 residues. The V segment lost 6 bases and the J segment 5 bases; nucleotides outside the gene matches: 14. DNA of the CDR3: TGCGCCAGCAGGACAATTGACAGGGGCTCGTTTGAGACCCAGTACTTC. The encoded protein is CASRTIDRGSFETQYF.